This TCR beta chain was documented in a study of early T cells in non-severe SARS-CoV-2 infection. Trimming took 0 bases from V and 7 from J, leaving 20 bases between them. The CDR3 runs to 16 residues. Germline V lookup: CDR1 SGDLS, CDR2 YYNGEE. This clonotype was seen a few times. Its cognate antigen is unknown. Study-wide results and limits: Matching against VDJdb likely underestimated virus-specific expansions, favoring anti-spike CD8.

TCRdb recomputed calls from the 5' RACE reads with MiXCR, one row per CDR3 protein. The sample carries 98,000 or so distinct CDR3 sequences, approximately 12% recorded once. The source was whole blood, collected at baseline. The chain couples TRBV9 to TRBJ2-7; weak D call: TRBD1 (6 bases). The clonotype originates from an adult who was a healthcare worker with PCR-confirmed SARS-CoV-2 infection or an uninfected control (not recorded which). The CDR3 sequence: CASSVATTDRWEEQYF. The DNA of the CDR3 is TGTGCCAGCAGCGTAGCTACGACTGACAGGTGGGAAGAGCAGTACTTC.